This TCR beta chain is from a study of blood T cell repertoires in COVID-19. Study-wide context: T cells, B-cell-depleted T cells, or PBMCs supplied cDNA or gDNA.

As for this clone: Additional DNA sequences in this sample encode the identical CDR3.

Assay used: immunoSEQ multiplex PCR; TCRdb lists only in-frame clones, some missing. The sample yields 200,000 or so clones, approximately 85% seen once. CDR3 length equals 14 residues. CDR1 and CDR2 (germline): SGHRS, YFSETQ. The V and J ends lost 1 base and 4 bases respectively, with 8 bases between them. The sequenced sample consisted of peripheral blood. This TCR derives from a woman in her seventies with active or convalescent COVID-19. The gene calls are TRBV5-1 and TRBJ2-2, with D hard to call. In DNA form, the CDR3 reads TGCGCCAGCAGCTTGTCTGGCAGCACCGGGGAGCTGTTTTTT. Translated, it gives CASSLSGSTGELFF. Together with reference TRBV5-1 and TRBJ2-2, the CDR3 gives the full variable domain: KAGVTQTPRYLIKTRGQQVTLSCSPISGHRSVSWYQQTPGQGLQFLFEYFSETQRNKGNFPGRFSGRQFSNSRSEMNVSTLELGDSALYLCASSLSGSTGELFFGEGSRLTVL.